This T cell receptor (beta chain) appears in the sequencing data of a study of cytomegalovirus exposure and HLA in healthy donors. The germline V gene encodes CDR1 MDHEN and CDR2 SYDVKM. Trimming stripped 3 bases from V and 0 bases from J, with 9 bases between. This CDR3 is 16 amino acids long. Both 60 Vbeta primers and 13 Jbeta primers went into the PCR. Profiled with immunoSEQ multiplex PCR; TCRdb holds only in-frame clones, not every one. The top ten hold about 22% of the sample, which has roughly 68,000 clones, around 64% seen once. This rearrangement joins TRBV28 to TRBJ1-6; perhaps TRBD1 as D (5 bases). The sample comprised PBMCs. The clonotype originates from a middle-aged man in good health and CMV-seropositive. In DNA form, the CDR3 reads TGTGCCAGCAGTTTGGGGGGACTCTCCTATAATTCACCCCTCCACTTT. This sequence encodes CASSLGGLSYNSPLHF.